This TCR beta chain is drawn from a study of T-cell memory formation after mild COVID-19. Study outcomes and limitations: Mainly CM and EM harbored the contracting CD4+ clones; mainly EMRA harbored the CD8+ ones.

This clonotype was seen repeatedly, ten times or more. Its target is not known. Trimming left V 6 bases short and J 1 base short, with 9 bases between. The V gene's germline CDR1 is LGHDT and CDR2 YNNKEL (reference sequence). This CDR3 is 13 amino acids long. One entry per CDR3 protein, called by TCRdb with MiXCR from the 5' RACE reads. The data contain 200,000 to 250,000 distinct CDR3 sequences, about 10% of them singletons. This chain connects TRBV3-1 to TRBJ1-1; D remains unclear. Sequencing was carried out using PBMCs or a T cell subset sorted from them (not recorded which). The TCR comes from a man aged 18-30 years who had mild COVID-19 (a few samples of this study predate the infection). Cell type and time point are not known. The CDR3 sequence is CASRLQENTEAFF. As DNA, the CDR3 is TGTGCCAGCAGGCTGCAGGAGAACACTGAAGCTTTCTTT.